These 32 T cell receptor beta chains originate from one sample sequenced in a study of blood T cell repertoires in COVID-19. Sequencing was performed with immunoSEQ multiplex PCR; in TCRdb, only in-frame clones are kept and a portion is missing. This table has 30,000 or so clones, 70% to 90% appearing once. The sequencing sample was made of peripheral blood. The receptors come from a woman of 80 years or more with COVID-19, enrolled during active disease.

This clone was seen just once. This chain joins TRBV2 and TRBJ2-5, with 10 bases matching TRBD2. Germline loops: CDR1 SNHLY, CDR2 FYNNEI. The CDR3 extends over 17 amino acids. V lost 1 base and J lost 4; bases outside the gene matches: 9. The CDR3 loop reads CASSEGAGGPVLETQYF. The CDR3 coding sequence is TGTGCCAGCAGTGAAGGAGCGGGGGGGCCAGTTTTAGAGACCCAGTACTTC.

The chain recombines TRBV27 with TRBJ1-6; 7 nucleotides align to TRBD1. Unmatched junction bases numbered 12, after V lost 3 bases and J lost 7 bases. The CDR3 length is 17 residues. From germline, CDR1 is MNHEY and CDR2 SMNVEV (reference sequence). CDR3 coding DNA: TGTGCCAGCAGTTTTCAGGGGCCAACAGGGGTCAATTCACCCCTCCACTTT. Translating gives CASSFQGPTGVNSPLHF.

The V and J genes are TRBV7-2 and TRBJ2-1; 8 nucleotides agree with TRBD1. The CDR3 covers 17 residues. The trim removed 3 bases at V and 3 bases at J, leaving 10 bases unmatched. CDR1 and CDR2 from the germline V gene are SGHTA and FQGNSA. CDR3 amino acids: CASSFPPRGRFYNEQFF. The DNA of the CDR3 is TGTGCCAGCAGCTTTCCCCCCAGGGGGCGATTCTACAATGAGCAGTTCTTC. The full variable domain, rest sourced from reference TRBV7-2 and TRBJ2-1, is GAGVSQSPSNKVTEKGKDVELRCDPISGHTALYWYRQSLGQGLEFLIYFQGNSAPDKSGLPSDRFSAERTGGSVSTLTIQRTQQEDSAVYLCASSFPPRGRFYNEQFFGPGTRLTVL.

The CDR3 region has the DNA TGCGCCAGCAGCCAAGATTCCGGGGGCAATCAGCCCCAGCATTTT. Translated, it gives CASSQDSGGNQPQHF. The V and J genes are TRBV4-1 and TRBJ1-5; D gene unclear. This CDR3 has 15 residues. Trimming removed 0 bases from V and 2 bases from J, with 8 bases in between. Germline values: CDR1 MGHRA, CDR2 YSYEKL.

The chain links TRBV6-5 to TRBJ1-6; a possible D gene is TRBD1 (6 bases). The CDR3 sequence is 14 residues long. CDR1 is MNHEY, CDR2 SVGAGI, per germline. V was clipped by 6 bases and J by 9 bases, with 15 bases between them. As DNA, the CDR3 is TGTGCCAGCAGGCAGGACAGAGGCAGTTCACCCCTCCACTTT. Protein product: CASRQDRGSSPLHF.

This chain connects TRBV30 to TRBJ1-1, with D possibly TRBD1 on 5 matching bases. The CDR3 runs 15 residues. V was trimmed by 0 bases and J by 0 bases, leaving 11 bases between them. CDR1 and CDR2 from the germline V gene are GTSNPN and SVGIG (reference sequence). The CDR3 bases are TGTGCCTGGAGTGTAGGGGCCGGCATGAACACTGAAGCTTTCTTT. Translating it yields CAWSVGAGMNTEAFF.

The rearrangement links TRBV10-3 to TRBJ1-1; D is perhaps TRBD1 (6 bases). Germline-derived CDR1 and CDR2 are ENHRY and SYGVKD. Trimming stripped 3 bases from V and 9 bases from J, with 17 bases between. The CDR3 runs 14 residues. The CDR3 spells CAISESRQQGQAFF. Here the CDR3 DNA reads TGTGCCATCAGTGAATCAAGACAGCAGGGGCAAGCTTTCTTT.

The V call is TRBV12-3 or TRBV12-4, the J call TRBJ1-1; D call uncertain. V lost 8 bases and J lost 1, with 8 bases in between. CDR3 size: 12 residues. This CDR3 is CASGQANTEAFF. CDR3 bases: TGTGCCAGCGGCCAGGCGAACACTGAAGCTTTCTTT.

The rearrangement joins TRBV25-1 to TRBJ1-1, with 7 bases identical to TRBD1. Germline V CDR1 and CDR2: MGHDK, SYGVNS. This CDR3 has 12 residues. The J segment lost 7 bases and the V segment lost 5 bases, leaving 4 bases of the junction unmatched. CDR3 sequence reads: CASSYRGLEAFF. The CDR3 DNA is TGTGCCAGCAGTTACAGGGGACTTGAAGCTTTCTTT.

The rearrangement links TRBV7-9 to TRBJ2-7; D is undetermined. The CDR3 length is 14 residues. Germline CDR1 SEHNR, CDR2 FQNEAQ (reference sequence). The V gene lost 3 bases and the J gene lost 0 bases, with 9 bases spanning the gap. As DNA, the CDR3 is TGTGCCAGCAGCTTGGGCCTCAGCTCCTACGAGCAGTACTTC. Translation gives CASSLGLSSYEQYF. The variable domain in full, with the rest retrieved from reference TRBV7-9 and TRBJ2-7, is DTGVSQNPRHKITKRGQNVTFRCDPISEHNRLYWYRQTLGQGPEFLTYFQNEAQLEKSRLLSDRFSAERPKGSFSTLEIQRTEQGDSAMYLCASSLGLSSYEQYFGPGTRLTVT.

This chain joins TRBV5-1 and TRBJ1-2; D might be TRBD1 (5 bases). The germline CDR1 and CDR2 sequences are SGHRS and YFSETQ. The CDR3 consists of 11 residues. V lost 4 bases to trimming and J lost 8 bases, with 9 bases between them. For the CDR3, the DNA is TGCGCCAGCAGCCGGGGGTACGGCTACACCTTC. It codes for CASSRGYGYTF.

This chain links TRBV6-5 with TRBJ1-2, with D maybe TRBD1 (6 bases). Trimming shortened V by 0 bases and J by 7 bases, and 15 bases separated the two germline ends. The CDR3 extends over 15 amino acids. The germline V gene encodes CDR1 MNHEY and CDR2 SVGAGI. Written as DNA, the CDR3 is TGTGCCAGCAGTTACTCGGGGGGGCACCTTGGTGGCTACACCTTC. Residues: CASSYSGGHLGGYTF.

DNA for the CDR3: TGTGCCAGCAGCCCCCGGGACAGGGCGAACACTGAAGCTTTCTTT. Translation: CASSPRDRANTEAFF. This chain joins TRBV9 and TRBJ1-1, with TRBD1 matching 9 bases. Germline CDR1 and CDR2: SGDLS and YYNGEE. The CDR3 sequence is 15 residues long. The V gene end was trimmed by 4 bases and the J gene end by 1 base; junction bases not matched to a gene: 5.

This chain joins TRBV6-2 or TRBV6-3 and TRBJ2-5, with 11 positions matching TRBD1. Per germline, CDR1 MNHEY and CDR2 SVGEGT. V lost 5 bases and J lost 4; bases outside the gene matches: 0. This CDR3 is 13 amino acids long. The DNA of the CDR3 is TGTGCCAGCAGTGGGACAGGGGGAGAGACCCAGTACTTC. Protein sequence: CASSGTGGETQYF.

This sequence joins TRBV6-1 and TRBJ1-2, with TRBD1 matching 7 bases. The germline V gene encodes CDR1 MNHNS and CDR2 SASEGT. The CDR3 has 16 amino acids. Trimming took 4 bases from V and 2 from J; bases not matched to a gene: 10. Here the CDR3 DNA reads TGTGCCAGCAGTGGGGATAGACAGGGTCAGAACTATGGCTACACCTTC. It encodes CASSGDRQGQNYGYTF.

CDR3 amino acids: CASTRGQSGGYTF. The CDR3 nucleotides read TGTGCCAGCACCAGGGGACAAAGCGGTGGCTACACCTTC. The rearrangement links TRBV6-5 to TRBJ1-2, with a tentative D call TRBD1 (6 bases). The germline V gene encodes CDR1 MNHEY and CDR2 SVGAGI. The CDR3 covers 13 residues. V was cut by 7 bases and J by 7 bases, with 16 bases left in between.

V usage is TRBV25-1 and J usage is TRBJ2-3; 7 nucleotides line up with TRBD1. The V segment lost 6 bases and the J segment 3 bases; nucleotides outside the gene matches: 9. This CDR3 spans 15 amino acids. The V gene's germline CDR1 is MGHDK and CDR2 SYGVNS. The CDR3 here is CASSEQGRTTDTQYF. The CDR3 coding sequence is TGTGCCAGCAGCGAACAGGGGCGAACGACAGATACGCAGTATTTT.

Sample share makes this clone large. This chain connects TRBV4-2 to TRBJ2-7, with D maybe TRBD1 (5 bases). Germline V lookup: CDR1 LGHNA, CDR2 YNFKEQ. The CDR3 extends over 12 amino acids. V dropped 3 bases and J dropped 3 bases, with 6 bases sitting between them. CDR3 sequence: CASSQDNYEQYF. DNA of the CDR3: TGTGCCAGCAGCCAGGACAACTACGAGCAGTACTTC.

This rearrangement joins TRBV6-5 to TRBJ2-5, with unresolved D. Trimming pared 0 bases from V and 7 bases from J, leaving 3 bases between. CDR1 and CDR2 (germline): MNHEY, SVGAGI. This CDR3 contains 11 residues. The CDR3 DNA is TGTGCCAGCAGTTACTCCGGGACCCAGTACTTC. Translated: CASSYSGTQYF.

The chain links TRBV5-6 to TRBJ1-2; 8 positions agree with TRBD1. This CDR3 region has 14 residues. Germline assignment: CDR1 SGHDT and CDR2 YYEEEE. V was pared by 1 base and J by 8 bases, with 7 bases of the junction left unmatched. The CDR3 DNA follows: TGTGCCAGCAGCTTGTGGGACAGGCGAGGCGGCTACACCTTC. Translating gives CASSLWDRRGGYTF.

The chain couples TRBV5-1 to TRBJ1-1; the match to TRBD1 covers 7 bases. V gave up 3 bases and J gave up 1 base; unmatched junction bases: 3. This CDR3 comprises 14 residues. Germline loops: CDR1 SGHRS, CDR2 YFSETQ. CDR3 amino acids: CASSSGQPNTEAFF. CDR3 nucleotide sequence: TGCGCCAGCAGCTCGGGACAGCCGAACACTGAAGCTTTCTTT.

A few counts support this clone. This chain links TRBV3-1 (or the pseudogene TRBV3-2) with TRBJ1-2; D gene uncertain. This CDR3 region has 15 residues. In germline, CDR1 is LGHDT, CDR2 YNNKEL (reference sequence). Trimming took 4 bases from V and 4 from J, leaving 16 bases between them. CDR3 in DNA: TGTGCCAGCAGCCGCGGCCGGGAGAAAGGCTATGGCTACACCTTC. Its translation: CASSRGREKGYGYTF.

The DNA of the CDR3 is TGCGCCAGCAGCTTGGGGCCTAGCGGGGCCGCAGATACGCAGTATTTT. Translating gives CASSLGPSGAADTQYF. The chain recombines TRBV5-1 with TRBJ2-3; 9 positions match TRBD2. Germline V gene data show CDR1 as SGHRS and CDR2 as YFSETQ. Trimming cost V 0 bases and J 4 bases; bases outside gene matches: 6. The CDR3 has 16 amino acids. The full variable domain, in which reference TRBV5-1 and TRBJ2-3 provide the parts outside the CDR3, is KAGVTQTPRYLIKTRGQQVTLSCSPISGHRSVSWYQQTPGQGLQFLFEYFSETQRNKGNFPGRFSGRQFSNSRSEMNVSTLELGDSALYLCASSLGPSGAADTQYFGPGTRLTVL.

The chain joins TRBV30 to TRBJ1-1; 7 bases match TRBD1. The CDR3 runs to 17 residues. CDR1 GTSNPN and CDR2 SVGIG come from the germline V gene (reference sequence). J was trimmed by 0 bases and V by 0 bases; bases with no gene match: 10. In DNA form, the CDR3 reads TGTGCCTGGAGTGTACGAGGGGGCAGGGGGATGAACACTGAAGCTTTCTTT. It codes for CAWSVRGGRGMNTEAFF.

This clone was seen just once. The genes are TRBV2 and TRBJ2-6; D possibly corresponds to TRBD1 (6 bases). With 6 bases removed from V and 0 bases from J, the gap between germline ends came to 12 bases. The CDR3 sequence is 16 residues long. Germline V CDR1 and CDR2: SNHLY, FYNNEI. The CDR3 spells CASRRTAFSGANVLTF. The DNA of the CDR3 is TGTGCCAGCAGGAGGACAGCCTTCTCTGGGGCCAACGTCCTGACTTTC.

The chain is built from TRBV5-1 and TRBJ2-3; 9 positions match TRBD2. CDR3 size: 15 residues. Germline trimming cut 4 bases from V and 4 bases from J; bases unmatched to any gene: 7. Germline CDR1 SGHRS, CDR2 YFSETQ. The CDR3 spells CASSPGLAVADTQYF. In nucleotides, the CDR3 is TGCGCCAGCAGCCCGGGACTAGCAGTGGCAGATACGCAGTATTTT.

The chain employs TRBV20-1 and TRBJ1-5; the D is unclear. The V end lost 3 bases, the J end lost 5 bases, and 14 bases lay between the germline ends. This CDR3 has 14 amino acids. Per germline, CDR1 DFQATT and CDR2 SNEGSKA (reference sequence). The CDR3 DNA follows: TGCAGTGCTAGTCCCGCAGGCTCATATCAGCCCCAGCATTTT. Translating gives CSASPAGSYQPQHF.

This chain connects TRBV15 to TRBJ2-7; D is possibly TRBD1 (6 bases). Germline lookup yields CDR1 LNHNV and CDR2 YYDKDF (reference sequence). V was shortened by 0 bases and J by 4 bases, with 7 bases between the two germline ends. The CDR3 is 13 residues long. DNA of the CDR3: TGTGCCACCAGCAGAGAAGGACAGTACGAGCAGTACTTC. Protein sequence: CATSREGQYEQYF.

The V call is TRBV10-1, the J call TRBJ2-7; weak D call: TRBD1 (5 bases). The V end was cut by 10 bases, the J end by 9 bases, with 13 bases between. Germline lookup yields CDR1 WNHNN and CDR2 SYGVQD (reference sequence). The CDR3 covers 10 residues. Here the CDR3 reads CATRSRGQYF. In DNA, the CDR3 is TGCGCCACCAGATCAAGGGGGCAGTACTTC.

This rearrangement joins TRBV7-2 to TRBJ1-2; the D is unclear. V was clipped by 4 bases and J by 8 bases, with 14 bases between them. Germline V CDR1 and CDR2: SGHTA, FQGNSA. The CDR3 has 13 amino acids. CDR3 sequence (DNA): TGTGCCAGCAGCTCAGACATTGTCCGGGGCTACACCTTC. This gives the protein CASSSDIVRGYTF.

This clone was recorded once. J is TRBJ2-3 and V is TRBV11-2; D possibly corresponds to TRBD2 (6 bases). Germline assignment: CDR1 SGHAT and CDR2 FQNNGV. V gave up 4 bases and J gave up 4 bases, with 9 bases separating them. The CDR3 contains 13 residues. The CDR3 nucleotides read TGTGCCAGCAGCTCGGGAGCGGCAGATACGCAGTATTTT. Protein product: CASSSGAADTQYF. Drawing the rest from reference TRBV11-2 and TRBJ2-3, the complete variable domain is EAGVAQSPRYKIIEKRQSVAFWCNPISGHATLYWYQQILGQGPKLLIQFQNNGVVDDSQLPKDRFSAERLKGVDSTLKIQPAKLEDSAVYLCASSSGAADTQYFGPGTRLTVL.

The chain carries TRBV6-6 and TRBJ2-5; tentatively, D is TRBD2 (7 bases). Trimming removed 4 bases at V and 5 bases at J, with 14 bases between. This CDR3 has 14 residues. From germline, CDR1 is MNHNY and CDR2 SVGAGI (reference sequence). CDR3: CASSLQGGGETQYF. As DNA, the CDR3 is TGTGCCAGCAGTTTACAGGGAGGGGGGGAGACCCAGTACTTC.